This T cell receptor (beta chain) was observed in a study of T cell repertoires in cytomegalovirus infection. Study outcomes and limitations: Clonotype analysis showed dominance of the ex vivo response by HLA-C-restricted CMV-specific TCR beta clonotypes.

This clonotype has only a few counts. Its antigen is still unknown. V was pared by 5 bases and J by 3 bases, with 9 bases of the junction left unmatched. CDR1 DFQATT and CDR2 SNEGSKA come from the germline V gene (reference sequence). This CDR3 has 16 residues. TCRdb re-analysed the reads in MiXCR, keeping a single row per CDR3 protein. The repertoire holds some 940,000 distinct CDR3 sequences, with 30% to 40% as singletons. The chain is built from TRBV20-1 and TRBJ2-2, with 10 bases fitting TRBD2. This sample comprised cultured CD8+ T cells from PBMCs, obtained from culture after CMV antigen stimulation. The receptor was isolated from a human donor in good health (CMV status not recorded). Some clones in this sample may be carry-over from other donors' samples. Written as DNA, the CDR3 is TGCAGTGCTCCAAGTAGCGGGGGGCCTGACACCGGGGAGCTGTTTTTT. It encodes CSAPSSGGPDTGELFF.